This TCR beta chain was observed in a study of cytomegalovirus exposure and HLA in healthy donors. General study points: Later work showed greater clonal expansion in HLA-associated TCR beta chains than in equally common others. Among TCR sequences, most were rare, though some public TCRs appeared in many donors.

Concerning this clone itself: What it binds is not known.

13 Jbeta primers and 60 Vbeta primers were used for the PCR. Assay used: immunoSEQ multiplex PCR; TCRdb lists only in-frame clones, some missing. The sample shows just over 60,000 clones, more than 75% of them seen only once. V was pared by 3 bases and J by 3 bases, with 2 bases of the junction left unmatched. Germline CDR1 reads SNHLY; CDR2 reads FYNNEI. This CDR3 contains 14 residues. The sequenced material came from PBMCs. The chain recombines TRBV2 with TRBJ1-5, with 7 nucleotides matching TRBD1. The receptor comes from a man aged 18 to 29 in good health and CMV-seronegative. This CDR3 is CASSETGFNQPQHF. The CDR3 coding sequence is TGTGCCAGCAGTGAGACAGGGTTCAATCAGCCCCAGCATTTT.